This T cell receptor beta chain was obtained from a study of T cell responses to AZD1222 COVID-19 vaccine. Findings and limits, study-wide: Donor demographics were predominantly white British with a female majority; clonal diversity may be underestimated. Repertoire samples came only from after the peak T cell response.

TCRdb keeps only in-frame clones here, not all; method: immunoSEQ multiplex PCR. In the table there are approximately 140,000 clones, 80% to 95% of which are singletons. A remark on this clone: The antigen remains undetermined.

This CDR3 is 16 amino acids long. The chain has TRBV21-1 and TRBJ2-1; TRBD1, the table's D call, lacks a check against the DNA. TRBV21-1 represents a pseudogene. The receptor's source is an adult who received the AZD1222 COVID-19 vaccine. This material consisted of peripheral blood, taken 28 days after the second AZD1222 dose. CDR3 sequence: CASSKGGRAPFTEQFF. The CDR3 DNA follows: TGTGCCAGCAGCAAAGGGGGGCGGGCGCCCTTCACTGAGCAGTTCTTC.